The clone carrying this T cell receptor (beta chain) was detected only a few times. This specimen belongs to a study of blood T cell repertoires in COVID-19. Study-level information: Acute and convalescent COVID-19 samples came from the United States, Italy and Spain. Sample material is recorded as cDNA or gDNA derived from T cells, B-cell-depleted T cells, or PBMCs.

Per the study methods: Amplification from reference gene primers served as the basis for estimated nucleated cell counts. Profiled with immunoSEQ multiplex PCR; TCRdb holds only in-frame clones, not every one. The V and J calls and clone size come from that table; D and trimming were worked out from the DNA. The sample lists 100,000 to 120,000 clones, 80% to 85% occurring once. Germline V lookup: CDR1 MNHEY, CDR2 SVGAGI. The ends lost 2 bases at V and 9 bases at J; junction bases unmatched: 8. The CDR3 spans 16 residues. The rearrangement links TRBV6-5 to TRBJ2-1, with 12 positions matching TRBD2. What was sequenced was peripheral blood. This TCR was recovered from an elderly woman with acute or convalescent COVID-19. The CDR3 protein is CASSYTSSGGDGEQFF. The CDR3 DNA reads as TGTGCCAGCAGTTACACCTCTAGCGGGGGGGACGGTGAGCAGTTCTTC.